Given below is one TCR beta chain in context. This sample was taken from a study of T-cell reconstitution after alpha-beta-depleted transplantation in children. Germline trimming cut 5 bases from V and 0 bases from J; bases unmatched to any gene: 5. This CDR3 region has 16 residues. Preparation of the TCRbeta library involved a method that used unique molecular identifiers. TCRdb redid the calling of the PCR reads with MiXCR, one entry per CDR3 protein. The sample contains 420,000 or so distinct CDR3 sequences, about 11% of which appear only once. The sample was PBMCs from the stem cell graft donor, taken from the stem cell graft. The receptor's source is a human donor who donated a stem cell graft to a child with acute myeloid leukemia. The rearrangement joins TRBV12-3 or TRBV12-4 to TRBJ1-1; 11 positions match TRBD1. The CDR3 nucleotides are TGTGCCAGCAGTGCAGGGGACAGGGGGTTGAACACTGAAGCTTTCTTT. This gives the protein CASSAGDRGLNTEAFF.